Each of the 3 T cell receptor beta chains below was sequenced from the same sample in a study of blood T cell repertoires in COVID-19. Produced via immunoSEQ multiplex PCR; TCRdb's table is partial and in-frame only. The sample shows 200,000 to 250,000 clones, about nine tenths of them seen only once. The sample taken for sequencing was PBMCs or T cells enriched from blood (not recorded which). The origin of the receptors is a woman in her 50s in a cohort exposed to, infected with or recovered from COVID-19 (not recorded which).

This clone was recorded once. The J gene is TRBJ1-3, the V gene TRBV7-6; D is undetermined. The CDR3 is 15 residues long. The V gene's germline CDR1 is SGHVS and CDR2 FNYEAQ. The V end was cut by 1 base, the J end by 5 bases, with 12 bases between. In DNA, the CDR3 is TGTGCCAGCAGCTTAGACCGAGCTTCCCGAAACACCATATATTTT. It specifies CASSLDRASRNTIYF.

This chain connects TRBV11-2 to TRBJ2-5; D gene uncertain. Trimming pared 2 bases from V and 4 bases from J, leaving 11 bases between. The CDR3 is made up of 14 amino acids. The germline V gene has CDR1 SGHAT and CDR2 FQNNGV. The CDR3 DNA sequence: TGTGCCAGCAGCTTAACGGGTTCGGCAGAGACCCAGTACTTC. Residues: CASSLTGSAETQYF.

The gene calls are TRBV5-1 and TRBJ2-5; 10 bases match TRBD2. Germline V lookup: CDR1 SGHRS, CDR2 YFSETQ. The J segment lost 1 base and the V segment lost 0 bases, leaving 3 bases of the junction unmatched. There are 16 residues in the CDR3. The CDR3 DNA sequence: TGCGCCAGCAGCTTGGAGCTAGCGGGGGTCCAAGAGACCCAGTACTTC. Its translation: CASSLELAGVQETQYF.